The T cell receptor beta chain under discussion was sequenced for a study of blood T cell repertoires in COVID-19. Study-wide context: Italy, Spain and the United States were the sources of the convalescent and acute COVID-19 samples.

The CDR3 loop spans 14 amino acids. Germline trimming cut 5 bases from V and 8 bases from J; bases unmatched to any gene: 6. Germline CDR1 reads MNHEY; CDR2 reads SMNVEV (reference sequence). Per the original data handling: How many nucleated cells were present was estimated from reference gene primer amplification. Sequenced by immunoSEQ multiplex PCR; TCRdb stores in-frame clones only, minus some. The V and J calls and the clone size are those of that table, but D and trimming were determined from the DNA. The table has 190,000 or so clones, just under 85% seen once; the top ten hold 0.85% to 0.95%. Enrolled during active infection, Seattle patients were then followed longitudinally.

V gene TRBV27 combines with J gene TRBJ1-4, with 9 bases that match TRBD1. The sequenced sample was peripheral blood. The source is a man aged 55 to 70 with COVID-19, enrolled during active disease. In DNA, the CDR3 is TGTGCCAGCAGTCCCCGGGACAGGGACGAAAAACTGTTTTTT. Translating it yields CASSPRDRDEKLFF.